The clone carrying this TCR beta chain was counted between two and nine times. These data originate in a study of patients and donors after allogeneic stem cell transplantation. Each CDR3 protein is one row after TCRdb ran MiXCR on the RT-PCR reads. The sample yields 15,000 to 20,000 distinct CDR3 sequences, about 5% seen once. V shed 1 base and J 2 bases; nucleotides not matched to a gene: 3. The germline V gene encodes CDR1 LNHNV and CDR2 YYDKDF (reference sequence). This CDR3 region has 15 residues. The receptor was isolated from a human donor who was either an allogeneic HSCT recipient or a stem cell or donor lymphocyte infusion donor (not recorded which). It is not recorded whose cells these are; they may come from a transplant donor. The V gene is TRBV15, the J gene TRBJ2-7; 9 bases are shared with TRBD1. Sequenced input: blood, either unsorted or a sorted T cell fraction (not recorded which). As DNA, the CDR3 is TGTGCCACCAGCAGAGGGGGACAGGGTACCTACGAGCAGTACTTC. It codes for CATSRGGQGTYEQYF.